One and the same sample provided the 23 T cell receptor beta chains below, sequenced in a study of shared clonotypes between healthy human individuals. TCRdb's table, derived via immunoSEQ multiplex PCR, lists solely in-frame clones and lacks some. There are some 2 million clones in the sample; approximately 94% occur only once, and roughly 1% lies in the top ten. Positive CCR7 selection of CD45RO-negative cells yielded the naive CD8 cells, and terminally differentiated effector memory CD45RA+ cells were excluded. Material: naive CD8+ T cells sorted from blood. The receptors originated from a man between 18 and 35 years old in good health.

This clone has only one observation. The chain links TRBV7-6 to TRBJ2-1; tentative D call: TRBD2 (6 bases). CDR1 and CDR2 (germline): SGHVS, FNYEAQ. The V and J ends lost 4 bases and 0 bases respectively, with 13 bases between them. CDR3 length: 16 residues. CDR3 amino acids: CASSYRSGSSYNEQFF. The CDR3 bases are TGTGCCAGCAGCTACCGTAGCGGAAGCTCCTACAATGAGCAGTTCTTC.

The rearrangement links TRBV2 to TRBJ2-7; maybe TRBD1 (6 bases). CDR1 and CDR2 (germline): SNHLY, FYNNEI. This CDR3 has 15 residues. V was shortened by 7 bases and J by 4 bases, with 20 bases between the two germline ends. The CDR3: CASTGASGVVYEQYF. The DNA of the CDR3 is TGTGCCAGCACTGGGGCGTCAGGGGTCGTATACGAGCAGTACTTC.

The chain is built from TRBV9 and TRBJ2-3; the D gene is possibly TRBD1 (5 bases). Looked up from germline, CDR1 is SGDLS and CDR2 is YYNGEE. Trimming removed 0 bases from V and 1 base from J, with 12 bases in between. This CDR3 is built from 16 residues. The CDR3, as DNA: TGTGCCAGCAGCGTAGAATCAGGGTCCGGCACAGATACGCAGTATTTT. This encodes CASSVESGSGTDTQYF.

CDR3 in amino acids: CASSPGIGSEAFF. CDR3 DNA sequence: TGTGCCAGCAGTCCTGGGATCGGTTCCGAAGCTTTCTTT. The chain is built from TRBV28 and TRBJ1-1; no clear D gene. The CDR3 sequence is 13 residues long. Trimming cost V 5 bases and J 8 bases, with 15 bases left between them. Germline CDR1 reads MDHEN; CDR2 reads SYDVKM.

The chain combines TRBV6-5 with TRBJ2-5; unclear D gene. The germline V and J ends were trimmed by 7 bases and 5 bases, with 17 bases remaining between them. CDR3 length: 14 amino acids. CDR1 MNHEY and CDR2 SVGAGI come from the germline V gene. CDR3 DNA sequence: TGTGCCAGCAATCCCTCGTCCGGATGGGAGACCCAGTACTTC. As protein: CASNPSSGWETQYF.

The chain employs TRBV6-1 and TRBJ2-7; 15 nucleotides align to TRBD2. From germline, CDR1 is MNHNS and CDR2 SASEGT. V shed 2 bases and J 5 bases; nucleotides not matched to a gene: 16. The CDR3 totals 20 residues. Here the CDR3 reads CASSESLWTSGRAAPHEQYF. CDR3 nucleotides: TGTGCCAGCAGTGAAAGTTTGTGGACTAGCGGGAGGGCCGCCCCCCACGAGCAGTACTTC.

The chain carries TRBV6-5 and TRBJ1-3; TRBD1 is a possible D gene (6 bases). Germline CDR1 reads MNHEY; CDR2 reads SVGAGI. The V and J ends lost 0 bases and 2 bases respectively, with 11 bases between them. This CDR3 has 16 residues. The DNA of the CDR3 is TGTGCCAGCAGTTACTCGGCGGGACAAACTGGAAACACCATATATTTT. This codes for CASSYSAGQTGNTIYF.

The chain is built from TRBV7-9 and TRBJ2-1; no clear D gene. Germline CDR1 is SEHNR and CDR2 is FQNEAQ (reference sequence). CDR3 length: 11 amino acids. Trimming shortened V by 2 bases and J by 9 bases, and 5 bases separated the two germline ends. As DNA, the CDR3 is TGTGCCAGCAGCTTAACCGGTGAGCAGTTCTTC. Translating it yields CASSLTGEQFF.

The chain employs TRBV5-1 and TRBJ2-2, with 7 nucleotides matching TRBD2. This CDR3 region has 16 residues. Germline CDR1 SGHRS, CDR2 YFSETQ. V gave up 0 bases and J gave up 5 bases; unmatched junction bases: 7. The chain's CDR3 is CASSLASSGLTGELFF. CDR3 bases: TGCGCCAGCAGCTTGGCCTCTAGCGGCTTGACCGGGGAGCTGTTTTTT.

CDR3 protein: CASSFRDRGRVSNQPQHF. CDR3 in DNA: TGTGCCAGCAGTTTCCGGGACAGGGGTCGGGTCAGCAATCAGCCCCAGCATTTT. This chain uses TRBV28 with TRBJ1-5; 10 nucleotides line up with TRBD1. Germline CDR1 is MDHEN and CDR2 is SYDVKM. The CDR3 length is 18 residues. Trimming cost V 3 bases and J 1 base; bases outside gene matches: 9.

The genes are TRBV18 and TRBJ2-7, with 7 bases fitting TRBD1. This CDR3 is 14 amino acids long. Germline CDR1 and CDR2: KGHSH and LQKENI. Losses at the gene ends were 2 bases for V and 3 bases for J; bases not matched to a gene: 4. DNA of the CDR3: TGTGCCAGCTCACCAACAGGGGATGTCTACGAGCAGTACTTC. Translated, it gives CASSPTGDVYEQYF.

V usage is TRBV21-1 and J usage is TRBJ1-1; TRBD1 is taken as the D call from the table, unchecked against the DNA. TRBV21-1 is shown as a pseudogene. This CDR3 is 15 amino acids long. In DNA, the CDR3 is TGTGCCAGCAGGCCGACAGGGCGGGCGGACACTGAAGCTTTCTTT. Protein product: CASRPTGRADTEAFF.

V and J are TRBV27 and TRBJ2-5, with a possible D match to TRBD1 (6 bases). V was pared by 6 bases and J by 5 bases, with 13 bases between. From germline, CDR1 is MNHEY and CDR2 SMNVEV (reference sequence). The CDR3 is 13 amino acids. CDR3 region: CASSVQGAETQYF. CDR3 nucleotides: TGTGCCAGCAGCGTACAGGGCGCGGAGACCCAGTACTTC.

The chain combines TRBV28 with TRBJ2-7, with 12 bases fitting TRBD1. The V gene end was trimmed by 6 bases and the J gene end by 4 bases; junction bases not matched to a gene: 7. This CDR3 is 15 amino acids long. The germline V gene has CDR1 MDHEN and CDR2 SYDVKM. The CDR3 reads CASRGTGGGGYEQYF. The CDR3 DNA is TGTGCCAGCAGGGGGACAGGGGGCGGTGGGTACGAGCAGTACTTC.

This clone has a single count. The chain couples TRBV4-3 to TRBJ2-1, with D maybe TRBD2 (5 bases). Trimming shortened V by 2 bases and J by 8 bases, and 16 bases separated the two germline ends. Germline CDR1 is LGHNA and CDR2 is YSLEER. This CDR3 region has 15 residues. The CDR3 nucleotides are TGCGCCAGCAGCCAACTGGCCCGGGGATCGGATGAGCAGTTCTTC. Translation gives CASSQLARGSDEQFF.

Here the CDR3 reads CASSLYPNEQFF. CDR3 nucleotide sequence: TGCGCCAGCAGCTTGTACCCCAATGAGCAGTTCTTC. The rearrangement joins TRBV5-1 to TRBJ2-1; D is unresolved. The length of the CDR3 is 12 residues. CDR1 is SGHRS and CDR2 is YFSETQ in the germline V gene. Trimming took off 1 base at V and 6 bases at J, with 5 bases between the two ends.

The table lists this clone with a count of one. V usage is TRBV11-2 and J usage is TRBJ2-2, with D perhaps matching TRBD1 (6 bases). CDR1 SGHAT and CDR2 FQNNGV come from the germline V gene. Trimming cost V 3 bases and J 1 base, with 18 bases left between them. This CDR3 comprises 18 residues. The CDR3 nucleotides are TGTGCCAGCAGCTTTAAGGTTCTGGACAGATGGAACACCGGGGAGCTGTTTTTT. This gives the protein CASSFKVLDRWNTGELFF.

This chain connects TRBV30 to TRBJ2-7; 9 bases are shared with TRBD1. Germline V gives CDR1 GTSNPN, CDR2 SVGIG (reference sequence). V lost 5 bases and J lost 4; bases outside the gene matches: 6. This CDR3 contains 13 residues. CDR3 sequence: CAWAYRGLYEQYF. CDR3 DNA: TGTGCCTGGGCCTACAGGGGGCTATACGAGCAGTACTTC.

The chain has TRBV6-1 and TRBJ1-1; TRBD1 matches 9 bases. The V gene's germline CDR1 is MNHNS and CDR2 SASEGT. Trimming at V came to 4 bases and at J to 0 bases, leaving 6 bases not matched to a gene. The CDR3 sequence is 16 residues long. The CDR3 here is CASSVWTGAVNTEAFF. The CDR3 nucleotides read TGTGCCAGCAGTGTATGGACAGGGGCGGTGAACACTGAAGCTTTCTTT.

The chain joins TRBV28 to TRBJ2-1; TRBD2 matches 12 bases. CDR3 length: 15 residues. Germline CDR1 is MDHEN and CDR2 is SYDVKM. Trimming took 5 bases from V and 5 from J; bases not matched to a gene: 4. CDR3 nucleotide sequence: TGTGCCAGCAGTATCCCTAGCGGGGGGGACAATGAGCAGTTCTTC. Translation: CASSIPSGGDNEQFF. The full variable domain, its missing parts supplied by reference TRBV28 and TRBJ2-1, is DVKVTQSSRYLVKRTGEKVFLECVQDMDHENMFWYRQDPGLGLRLIYFSYDVKMKEKGDIPEGYSVSREKKERFSLILESASTNQTSMYLCASSIPSGGDNEQFFGPGTRLTVL.

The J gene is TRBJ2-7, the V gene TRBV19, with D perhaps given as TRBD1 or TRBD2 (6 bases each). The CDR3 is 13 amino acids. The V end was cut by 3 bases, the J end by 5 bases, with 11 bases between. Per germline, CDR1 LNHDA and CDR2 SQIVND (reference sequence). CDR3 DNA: TGTGCCAGTAGTATGACGGGGGCAAACGAGCAGTACTTC. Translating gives CASSMTGANEQYF.

The CDR3: CASSYGGHEQFF. The CDR3, as DNA: TGTGCCAGCAGTTACGGGGGCCATGAGCAGTTCTTC. The chain recombines TRBV6-5 with TRBJ2-1; possibly TRBD1 for D (6 bases). CDR1 and CDR2 (germline): MNHEY, SVGAGI. The CDR3 runs to 12 residues. V was clipped by 2 bases and J by 8 bases, with 7 bases between them.

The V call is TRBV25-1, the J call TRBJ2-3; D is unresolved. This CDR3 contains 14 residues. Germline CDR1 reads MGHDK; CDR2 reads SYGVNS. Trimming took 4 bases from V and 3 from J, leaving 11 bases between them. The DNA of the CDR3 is TGTGCCAGCAGTGGAGTCTTCAATACAGATACGCAGTATTTT. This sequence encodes CASSGVFNTDTQYF.